These 10 T cell receptor beta chains were all obtained from the same sample, sequenced in a study of control samples from healthy donors and cancer patients. Using immunoSEQ multiplex PCR, the repertoire was profiled, and TCRdb retains in-frame clones only, with some absent. This table holds about 170,000 clones, 91% found once. The sample was blood. The source of these receptors is a woman under 40 in good health.

The chain employs TRBV7-9 and TRBJ2-2; D is uncertain. The ends were cut back, 3 bases at V and 6 bases at J, with 5 bases in the middle. The V gene's germline CDR1 is SEHNR and CDR2 FQNEAQ (reference sequence). The CDR3 has 12 amino acids. CDR3 sequence (DNA): TGTGCCAGCAGCTTCGGGCCCGGGGAGCTGTTTTTT. Translated, it gives CASSFGPGELFF.

The V call is TRBV3-1 (or the pseudogene TRBV3-2), the J call TRBJ2-7; 8 nucleotides match TRBD2. CDR3 length: 17 amino acids. Germline trimming cut 0 bases from V and 2 bases from J; bases unmatched to any gene: 9. The germline CDR1 and CDR2 sequences are LGHDT and YNNKEL (reference sequence). CDR3: CASSQDFYGGVPYEQYF. The CDR3 DNA reads as TGTGCCAGCAGCCAAGATTTCTACGGGGGGGTGCCCTACGAGCAGTACTTC.

The chain carries TRBV6-5 and TRBJ2-2, with TRBD1 matching over 11 bases. Germline CDR1 and CDR2: MNHEY and SVGAGI. The CDR3 extends over 15 amino acids. After removal of 7 bases from V and 4 bases from J, the junction contained 5 bases not matched to a gene. The CDR3 DNA reads TGTGCCAGCACCCGGACAGGGGGCGGCACCGGGGAGCTGTTTTTT. Its translation is CASTRTGGGTGELFF.

The CDR3 here is CASSYSIGTSAFNEQFF. The CDR3 DNA reads TGTGCCAGCAGTTACTCAATTGGGACTAGCGCCTTCAATGAGCAGTTCTTC. The genes are TRBV6-2 or TRBV6-3 and TRBJ2-1; 10 nucleotides match TRBD2. Germline CDR1 reads MNHEY; CDR2 reads SVGEGT. Losses at the gene ends were 0 bases for V and 6 bases for J; bases not matched to a gene: 8. The CDR3 has 17 amino acids.

The V gene is TRBV4-2, the J gene TRBJ2-3; 11 nucleotides line up with TRBD2. After removal of 1 base from V and 3 bases from J, the junction contained 3 bases not matched to a gene. Germline CDR1 reads LGHNA; CDR2 reads YNFKEQ. The CDR3 has 16 residues. In DNA form, the CDR3 reads TGTGCCAGCAGCCAAGGGTTAGCGGGAGGGACAGATACGCAGTATTTT. Residues: CASSQGLAGGTDTQYF.

This clone was detected only a few times. J is TRBJ1-2 and V is TRBV10-3, with unresolved D. Trimming took off 4 bases at V and 8 bases at J, with 11 bases between the two ends. The CDR3 loop spans 12 amino acids. Germline V CDR1 and CDR2: ENHRY, SYGVKD. Here the CDR3 reads CAISAVGNGYTF. Written as DNA, the CDR3 is TGTGCCATCAGTGCGGTGGGAAACGGCTACACCTTC.

V usage is TRBV7-3 and J usage is TRBJ1-3, with unresolved D. The CDR3 loop spans 15 amino acids. The V gene's germline CDR1 is SGHTA and CDR2 FQGTGA. V dropped 2 bases and J dropped 0 bases, with 8 bases sitting between them. In nucleotides, the CDR3 is TGTGCCAGCAGCTTAGCCGAGGGCTCTGGAAACACCATATATTTT. It codes for CASSLAEGSGNTIYF.

The chain is built from TRBV5-5 and TRBJ1-5, with D hard to call. The length of the CDR3 is 12 residues. V lost 3 bases and J 4 bases, leaving 5 bases between the germline ends. The germline V gene has CDR1 SGHKS and CDR2 YYEKEE (reference sequence). The CDR3 DNA reads as TGTGCCAGCAGCTCGGGGAATCAGCCCCAGCATTTT. This gives the protein CASSSGNQPQHF. The entire variable domain, with the rest obtained from reference TRBV5-5 and TRBJ1-5, is as follows: DAGVTQSPTHLIKTRGQQVTLRCSPISGHKSVSWYQQVLGQGPQFIFQYYEKEERGRGNFPDRFSARQFPNYSSELNVNALLLGDSALYLCASSSGNQPQHFGDGTRLSIL.

The chain links TRBV2 to TRBJ1-2, with a possible D match to TRBD1 (6 bases). The ends were cut back, 0 bases at V and 5 bases at J, with 7 bases in the middle. CDR3 length: 13 residues. Germline CDR1 and CDR2: SNHLY and FYNNEI. The DNA of the CDR3 is TGTGCCAGCAGTGAAGCAAGGGGGTATGGCTACACCTTC. Protein product: CASSEARGYGYTF.

V usage is TRBV3-1 (or the pseudogene TRBV3-2) and J usage is TRBJ2-3; D possibly corresponds to TRBD1 (5 bases). CDR1 and CDR2 (germline): LGHDT, YNNKEL (reference sequence). The ends were cut back, 0 bases at V and 4 bases at J, with 8 bases in the middle. The CDR3 is 14 amino acids. The CDR3 is CASSQDPGPDTQYF. CDR3 nucleotide sequence: TGTGCCAGCAGCCAAGATCCAGGGCCAGATACGCAGTATTTT.